This T cell receptor (beta chain) was recorded in a study of T-cell memory formation after mild COVID-19. Study summary: TCR clusters mostly belonged to single donors. Regarding the study as a whole: That cross-reactive memory joined was suggested by some responding clones appearing in pre-infection memory. Balance between CD4 and CD8 was seen in clones contracting day 15 to 85, and a CD4+ lean was seen in later expanders.

TCRdb called the 5' RACE reads again in MiXCR, with one record for every CDR3 protein. The sample lists nearly 350,000 distinct CDR3 sequences, roughly 13% occurring once. This clonotype has a count of ten or more. Its antigen remains unknown. This receptor was obtained from a man between 18 and 35 years old who had mild COVID-19 (a few samples of this study predate the infection). Cell type and time point are not known. Source material: PBMCs or a T cell subset sorted from them (not recorded which).

The CDR3 sequence is CASSLGPMGSYEQYF. CDR3 bases: TGTGCCAGCAGTCTCGGGCCGATGGGGTCCTACGAGCAGTACTTC. This rearrangement joins TRBV6-5 to TRBJ2-7; D remains unclear. The V gene lost 5 bases and the J gene lost 1 base, with 15 bases spanning the gap. The CDR3 consists of 15 residues. The germline gives CDR1 MNHEY, CDR2 SVGAGI.